This T cell receptor (beta chain) emerged from a study of blood T cells in healthy people across ages. Per germline, CDR1 SEHNR and CDR2 FQNEAQ (reference sequence). Trimming cost V 4 bases and J 7 bases, with 14 bases left between them. The CDR3 contains 14 residues. General study points: With unsorted PBMCs, a conclusive comparison of naive versus antigen-experienced cells was not possible. Changes seen in expanded clonotypes were possibly confounded by donor CMV status left unknown.

The use of a sample-barcoded 5' primer and a J-beta primer mix characterized a second PCR of 7 to 11 cycles. TCRdb analysed the 5' RACE reads with MiXCR anew, one entry per CDR3 protein. The table has fewer than 1.5 million distinct CDR3 sequences, roughly 40% seen once. This clonotype has a handful of counts. Its antigen is not identified. The TCR was taken from a woman aged 18-35 years in good health. Sequenced material: blood. The V call is TRBV7-9, the J call TRBJ2-1; D is possibly TRBD1 or TRBD2 (6 bases each). The CDR3 nucleotides read TGTGCCAGCAGCTCCCCGCTAGGGGGGAATGAGCAGTTCTTC. This encodes CASSSPLGGNEQFF.